Below are 3 T cell receptor beta chains sequenced from a single sample in a study of T cells in women clearing cervical HPV infection. The data were produced by immunoSEQ multiplex PCR, yet TCRdb's version contains in-frame clones alone and is incomplete. This table holds over 25,000 clones. Source material: blood buffy coat. Source of these receptors: a woman aged 18 to 75 with a cervical HPV16 infection that either progressed to CIN3+ or cleared (not recorded which).

About this clone itself: The CDR3 end is not reached by the read, which stops 3 residues before it; the germline J gene fills it in. The gene calls are TRBV13 and TRBJ1-1; the D gene is possibly TRBD1 (5 bases). The V end lost 11 bases, the J end lost 5 bases, and 9 bases lay between the germline ends. Germline assignment: CDR1 PRHDT and CDR2 FYEKMQ (reference sequence). The CDR3 runs to 10 residues. CDR3 DNA, as far as it was read: TGTGCCGGGGGGAGGACTGAA. This sequence encodes CAGGRTE. The full-length CDR3 reads as CAGGRTEAFF.

As concerns this clone: The read ends 3 residues early relative to the CDR3; the germline J gene fills the gap. V and J are TRBV2 and TRBJ1-2, with 8 bases identical to TRBD1. Looked up from germline, CDR1 is SNHLY and CDR2 is FYNNEI. The CDR3 loop spans 13 amino acids. The trim removed 5 bases at V and 7 bases at J, leaving 6 bases unmatched. Here the CDR3 reads CASSRAGGLGYTF. The sequenced CDR3 bases are TGTGCCAGCAGTAGGGCAGGGGGCCTTGGC.

Details on this clone: The read ends 3 residues early relative to the CDR3; the germline J gene fills the gap. The chain has TRBV20-1 and TRBJ2-7, with 8 bases aligning to TRBD1. This CDR3 has 12 amino acids. The trim removed 3 bases at V and 6 bases at J, leaving 4 bases unmatched. CDR1 is DFQATT and CDR2 is SNEGSKA in the germline V gene (reference sequence). The CDR3 region is CSASDRGLEQYF. Partial CDR3 DNA: TGCAGTGCTAGCGACAGGGGTCTCGAG.